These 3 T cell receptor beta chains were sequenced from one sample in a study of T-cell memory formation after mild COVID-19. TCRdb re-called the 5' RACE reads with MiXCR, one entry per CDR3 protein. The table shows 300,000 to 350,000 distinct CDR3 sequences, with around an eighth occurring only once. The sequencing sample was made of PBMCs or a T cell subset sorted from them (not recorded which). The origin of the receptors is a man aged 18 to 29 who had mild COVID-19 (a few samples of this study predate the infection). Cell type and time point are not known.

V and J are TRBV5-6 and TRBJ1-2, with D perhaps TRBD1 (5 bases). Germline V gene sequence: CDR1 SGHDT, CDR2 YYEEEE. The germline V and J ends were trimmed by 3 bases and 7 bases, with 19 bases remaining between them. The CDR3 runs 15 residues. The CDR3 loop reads CASSSDDRSAGGYTF. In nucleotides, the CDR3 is TGTGCCAGCAGCTCAGATGACAGATCGGCCGGTGGCTACACCTTC.

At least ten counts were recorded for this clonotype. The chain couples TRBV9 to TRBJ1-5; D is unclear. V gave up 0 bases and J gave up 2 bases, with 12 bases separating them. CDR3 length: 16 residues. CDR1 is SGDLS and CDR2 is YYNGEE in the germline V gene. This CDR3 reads CASSVENGEGNQPQHF. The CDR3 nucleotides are TGTGCCAGCAGCGTAGAGAACGGGGAGGGCAATCAGCCCCAGCATTTT. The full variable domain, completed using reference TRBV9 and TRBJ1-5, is DSGVTQTPKHLITATGQRVTLRCSPRSGDLSVYWYQQSLDQGLQFLIQYYNGEERAKGNILERFSAQQFPDLHSELNLSSLELGDSALYFCASSVENGEGNQPQHFGDGTRLSIL.

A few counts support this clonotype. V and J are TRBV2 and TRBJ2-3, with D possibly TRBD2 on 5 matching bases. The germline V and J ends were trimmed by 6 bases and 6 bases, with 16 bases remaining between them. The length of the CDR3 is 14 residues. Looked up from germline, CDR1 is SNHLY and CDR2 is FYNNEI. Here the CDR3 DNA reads TGTGCCAGCAGGGCATCCCGGGAATCTGATACGCAGTATTTT. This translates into CASRASRESDTQYF.